This paragraph covers one T cell receptor beta chain sequence. This entry comes from a study of blood T cell repertoires in COVID-19. Study details: T cells, B-cell-depleted T cells, or PBMCs supplied cDNA or gDNA.

Methods used by the authors: Cell counts per sample came from amplifying reference gene primers. Method: immunoSEQ multiplex PCR; TCRdb's copy keeps in-frame clones and lacks some. The D gene and trimming were derived from the DNA, and the V and J assignments and clone size from that table. This table has roughly 300,000 clones, around 87% appearing once. Participant ages covered about 18 to 95 years across 20 to 30 US areas. Clinical history as reported by participants underpinned cohort assignment. CDR3 length: 14 amino acids. V lost 4 bases to trimming and J lost 5 bases, with 12 bases between them. In germline, CDR1 is LNHDA, CDR2 SQIVND (reference sequence).

The sample taken for sequencing was PBMCs or T cells enriched from blood (not recorded which). This clonotype was sampled from a woman in her twenties or thirties who had recovered from COVID-19. The chain employs TRBV19 and TRBJ1-5; possibly TRBD1 for D (6 bases). CDR3 loop: CASSRLNRDQPQHF. The CDR3 region has the DNA TGTGCCAGTAGTAGACTTAACAGGGATCAGCCCCAGCATTTT.